These T cell receptor beta chains were read from a single sample in a study of cytomegalovirus exposure and HLA in healthy donors. TCRdb's table, derived via immunoSEQ multiplex PCR, lists solely in-frame clones and lacks some. The profile shows some 140,000 clones, nearly 80% of them singletons. Sequencing was performed on PBMCs. The source is a male donor in good health and CMV-seronegative. CDR3s include the opening cysteine and the closing phenylalanine or tryptophan. A D gene is named only where the DNA matches it firmly. Clone size appears in some rows only: once, few, many, or a class for an expanded clone.

cdr3_nt cdr3_aa d_call v_call clone_size j_call
TGTGCCATCAGGACAGATTGGGATCAGCCCCAGCATTTT CAIRTDWDQPQHF NA TRBV10-3 few TRBJ1-5
TGTGCCAGCAGTTACGGGGGGGGGACCGACGAGCAGTACTTC CASSYGGGTDEQYF TRBD2 TRBV6-5 NA TRBJ2-7
TGTGCCAGCACCCCGGACAGAGTCCCTGAAGCTTTCTTT CASTPDRVPEAFF NA TRBV11-2 NA TRBJ1-1
TGCGCCAGCAGCCAGGGACAGGGGGCTAATGAAAAACTGTTTTTT CASSQGQGANEKLFF TRBD1 TRBV4-3 few TRBJ1-4
TGCAGTGCCCAGGGGAACACTGAAGCTTTCTTT CSAQGNTEAFF NA TRBV20-1 NA TRBJ1-1
TGCGCCAGCAGTCAATCGAGGGACAGCTCCTACGAGCAGTACTTC CASSQSRDSSYEQYF TRBD1 TRBV23-1 NA TRBJ2-7
TGTGCCAGCAGCTTAGAGGGGACAGGTATCGGGGAGCTGTTTTTT CASSLEGTGIGELFF TRBD1 TRBV11-2 NA TRBJ2-2
TGTGCCAGCAGCCAAGTAGTGGCCCAGGGAACCTACGAGCAGTACTTC CASSQVVAQGTYEQYF NA TRBV4-2 NA TRBJ2-7
TGTGCTAGTGGTTTGCTGTTGGCTAGAGCCACAGATACGCAGTATTTT CASGLLLARATDTQYF NA TRBV12-5 NA TRBJ2-3
TGTGCCAGCAGCTTAGCGGGGGGGGAGAATGAGCAGTTCTTC CASSLAGGENEQFF TRBD2 TRBV7-9 NA TRBJ2-1